The entry that follows covers one T cell receptor beta chain sequence. Its antigen is not yet known. There are no base qualities to consult, and no much larger clone falls within one base. The identical CDR3 is also encoded by other nucleotide sequences in the sample. The data originate from a study of blood T cell repertoires in COVID-19 (dated by TCRdb to 2020 to 2021). For the study in its entirety: The collaborator samples originated in the United States, Italy and Spain and spanned the acute and convalescent phases of COVID-19. The prospective study material was composed of cDNA or gDNA derived from T cells, B-cell-depleted T cells, or PBMCs. The dataset comprised deeply sampled blood TCRbeta repertoires from subjects exposed to, actively infected with, or recovered from COVID-19. The repertoires were made available in a free public database intended to serve as a resource for research on the immune response to SARS-CoV-2. The samples were drawn from the first 160 participants of the ongoing ImmuneRACE study and from over 950 subjects provided by 6 global collaborators. A de-identified subject ID, COVID-19 status, age in years and sex were almost always included in the sample metadata. Where available, HLA class I and class II types were obtained from metadata supplied by the sample provider rather than from assay-based typing.

The immunoSEQ Assay, a bias-controlled multiplex PCR, was used to amplify TCRbeta CDR3 regions from genomic DNA. In the authors' own workflow: The number of nucleated cells in each sample was estimated from the amplification of reference gene primers within the assay. Sequence reads were collapsed and filtered to measure the absolute abundance of every unique TCRbeta CDR3 rearrangement. For each sample, productive Simpson clonality was calculated as the square root of Simpson's diversity index across productive rearrangements. Drawn from immuneACCESS, this table holds only the in-frame rearrangements with V and J called that TCRdb kept. Clones are partly lost; checked studies trace under half to an unresolved V gene and leave the rest unexplained. V and J calls and clone size come straight from that table; D and trimming were deduced from the DNA. A total of over 250,000 clones appear in this sample, approximately 88% of them only once. The ten largest account for approximately 2.2% of the sample.

Whole blood was collected in K2EDTA tubes by collaborating institutions according to the institutions' own protocols. For TCRbeta analysis, collaborator samples were shipped as frozen whole blood, as isolated PBMCs, or as DNA extracted from either sample type. Beyond this particular receptor, the publication reports: The amount of clinical and demographic metadata varied by source and participant and was provided uncurated.

Taken from cysteine to phenylalanine, the CDR3 has 11 residues. Just CDR3 DNA is preserved here, 33 bases in frame from base 1. The germline V gene (reference sequence) provides CDR1 LGHDT and CDR2 YNNKEL. V lost 5 bases and J lost 8 bases, and the count of bases not matched to a germline gene is 1. The clonotype originates from a man aged 50 or older with acute or convalescent COVID-19. The V and J segments used are TRBV3-1 (or the pseudogene TRBV3-2) and TRBJ1-2; TRBD1 aligns with 8 central bases. Input material: peripheral blood. The bases read TGTGCCAGCAGCTCAGGGGGCGGCTACACCTTC. It translates to CASSSGGGYTF.